Listed below are T cell receptor beta chains from one sample, sequenced in a study of cytomegalovirus exposure and HLA in healthy donors. TCRdb's table, derived via immunoSEQ multiplex PCR, lists solely in-frame clones and lacks some. The sample comprises approximately 100,000 clones, more than 60% of which are singletons, and less than 5% rests with the top ten. The sample comprised PBMCs. The receptors were gathered from a woman aged 18-35 years in good health and CMV-seropositive. Both conserved end residues are part of each CDR3. Each record gives: V gene, D gene, clone size, J gene, CDR3 DNA, CDR3 protein. A D gene is named only where the DNA matches it firmly. Expanded clones get a size class; other rows say once, few or many, or leave the size out.

TRBV5-4	TRBD2	.	TRBJ2-1	TGTGCCAGCAGCTTCGGGACTAGCGGTTGGGCCTCCTACAATGAGCAGTTCTTC	CASSFGTSGWASYNEQFF
TRBV6-4	.	.	TRBJ1-5	TGTGCCAGCAGTGAAACGGGGGAAGGCAATCAGCCCCAGCATTTT	CASSETGEGNQPQHF
TRBV11-3	TRBD2	.	TRBJ2-7	TGTGCCAGCAGCTTAGGGTCTGCGGGAGGGCCGGGCTACGAGCAGTACTTC	CASSLGSAGGPGYEQYF
TRBV4-3	.	.	TRBJ2-3	TGCGCCAGCAGCCAAGATTTCAGTAGCACAGATACGCAGTATTTT	CASSQDFSSTDTQYF
TRBV7-7	.	.	TRBJ2-1	TGTGCTAGCAGCTTAGATCCGTGGAGCTCCTACAATGAGCAGTTCTTC	CASSLDPWSSYNEQFF
TRBV5-1	.	.	TRBJ1-1	TGCGCCAGCAGCCCCAGGGTTTCCGCGGCCACTGAAGCTTTCTTT	CASSPRVSAATEAFF
TRBV2	.	few	TRBJ2-2	TGTGCCAGCAGGGAGGGGACCGGGGAGCTGTTTTTT	CASREGTGELFF
TRBV13	.	.	TRBJ1-1	TGTGCCAGCAGCTTTGGTACTACTGAAGCTTTCTTT	CASSFGTTEAFF
TRBV6-5	.	.	TRBJ1-2	TGTGCCAGCAGTTACTCGGGGGGACGGGAGGGCTACACCTTC	CASSYSGGREGYTF
TRBV19	.	.	TRBJ2-7	TGTGCCAGTAGACGGGACAAGGGAACCTACGAGCAGTACTTC	CASRRDKGTYEQYF
TRBV15	.	.	TRBJ2-7	TGTGCCACCAGCAGCTTTTTAGACGATCAGGCTATATACGAGCAGTACTTC	CATSSFLDDQAIYEQYF
TRBV5-6	.	.	TRBJ1-1	TGTGCCAGCAGCTTGGACAGGGACACTGAAGCTTTCTTT	CASSLDRDTEAFF
TRBV6-6	.	.	TRBJ2-1	TGTGCCAGCAGCATCCGGGACACAGGTGAGCAGTTCTTC	CASSIRDTGEQFF
TRBV6-5	TRBD1	.	TRBJ2-3	TGTGCCAGCAGTTACTCGGGACAGGGTGCGACAGATACGCAGTATTTT	CASSYSGQGATDTQYF
TRBV5-4	TRBD1	.	TRBJ1-2	TGTGCCAGCACCAAGGGACAGGGTTCTCGGGGCTACACCTTC	CASTKGQGSRGYTF
TRBV6-5	TRBD2	.	TRBJ2-7	TGTGCCAGCACCCACGGAGCGGGAGGTGCCTACGAGCAGTACTTC	CASTHGAGGAYEQYF
TRBV11-2	.	once	TRBJ1-2	TGTGCCAGCAGCCGTGGTTCGGTTGATTATGGCTACACCTTC	CASSRGSVDYGYTF
TRBV18	TRBD1	.	TRBJ1-3	TGTGCCAGCTCACAACCGGGACAGGCCATCTCTGGAAACACCATATATTTT	CASSQPGQAISGNTIYF
TRBV7-3	TRBD1	.	TRBJ2-5	TGTGCCAGCAGCCTCGGACAGGGGGCTTGGACCCAGTACTTC	CASSLGQGAWTQYF
TRBV28	TRBD2	once	TRBJ2-7	TGTGCCAGCAGTCTCACCCGGGTAGCGGGCTACGAGCAGTACTTC	CASSLTRVAGYEQYF
TRBV14	.	.	TRBJ2-7	TGTGCCAGCAGCCCCGCCGGGGTCCCCTTCTGCGAGCAGTACTTC	CASSPAGVPFCEQYF
TRBV6-5	.	few	TRBJ1-1	TGTGCCAGCAGTCAGCGACAGGTTAACACTGAAGCTTTCTTT	CASSQRQVNTEAFF
TRBV5-1	.	.	TRBJ2-3	TGCGCCAGCAGCTTGGGAGAGAGACTCCTTAGCACAGATACGCAGTATTTT	CASSLGERLLSTDTQYF
TRBV5-1	.	.	TRBJ2-1	TGCGCCAGCAGCTTGGAGGGGGGGGTGTACAATGAGCAGTTCTTC	CASSLEGGVYNEQFF
TRBV19	TRBD1	once	TRBJ1-2	TGTGCCAGTATGAAAGGACAGGGGTTCTATGGCTACACCTTC	CASMKGQGFYGYTF
TRBV5-8	TRBD1	.	TRBJ1-1	TGTGCCAGCAGCTTTCGAACAGACAGGGTGAACACTGAAGCTTTCTTT	CASSFRTDRVNTEAFF
TRBV14	TRBD2	.	TRBJ2-3	TGTGCCAGCAGCCAATCGGCTAGCGGGAGTGAAGTCACAGATACGCAGTATTTT	CASSQSASGSEVTDTQYF
TRBV27	.	.	TRBJ2-2	TGTGCCAGCAGTCCCCAACGTGCGGGTCCTCGGGACACCGGGGAGCTGTTTTTT	CASSPQRAGPRDTGELFF
TRBV11-2	TRBD2	once	TRBJ2-4	TGTGCCAGCAGCCCGACCGGGGGGGCCAAAAACATTCAGTACTTC	CASSPTGGAKNIQYF
TRBV6-5	TRBD1	.	TRBJ1-4	TGTGCCAGCAGTGGGGTACAGGGGGCTAATGAAAAACTGTTTTTT	CASSGVQGANEKLFF
TRBV2	.	.	TRBJ1-2	TGTGCCAGCACCATAGGAATTGAGGGAGGCTACACCTTC	CASTIGIEGGYTF
TRBV21-1	.	.	TRBJ2-7	TGTGCCAGCAACAAAAGTGACAGAGCCTACGAGCAGTACTTC	CASNKSDRAYEQYF
TRBV4-3	TRBD2	.	TRBJ2-1	TGCGCCAGCAGCCAAGATCGGGGAGCGGGAGGTTACAATGAGCAGTTCTTC	CASSQDRGAGGYNEQFF
TRBV23-1	TRBD2	.	TRBJ2-7	TGCGCCAGCAGTCAGATTAAGACTAGCGGGAGAACCTACGAGCAGTACTTC	CASSQIKTSGRTYEQYF
TRBV9	TRBD2	few	TRBJ2-5	TGTGCCAGCAGCGTGTTAGAGGGGAGGGACCAAGAGACCCAGTACTTC	CASSVLEGRDQETQYF
TRBV5-1	TRBD1	once	TRBJ1-3	TGCGCCAGCAGCTTCCAGACAGGGTCATACCGAAACACCATATATTTT	CASSFQTGSYRNTIYF
TRBV15	TRBD1	.	TRBJ1-5	TGTGCCACCAGCAGAGGACAGGGGGCGGATCAGCCCCAGCATTTT	CATSRGQGADQPQHF
TRBV6-5	.	few	TRBJ2-7	TGTGCCAGCAGTTACTTCCAAGGAGGTTCCTACGAGCAGTACTTC	CASSYFQGGSYEQYF
TRBV9	TRBD2	.	TRBJ2-7	TGTGCCAGCAGCGTAGGAACTAGCGGGAGAAGCTACGAGCAGTACTTC	CASSVGTSGRSYEQYF
TRBV23-1	.	.	TRBJ1-1	TGCGCCAGCAGAATAGCCCGGGACAAGACTGAAGCTTTCTTT	CASRIARDKTEAFF
TRBV28	.	.	TRBJ2-6	TGTGCCAGCAGTACCCCAGGGGTCGTATCGCCCTCTGGGGCCAACGTCCTGACTTTC	CASSTPGVVSPSGANVLTF
TRBV6-5	.	.	TRBJ2-1	TGTGCCAGCACTCGTGGGAGATACAATGAGCAGTTCTTC	CASTRGRYNEQFF
TRBV28	.	once	TRBJ1-2	TGTGCCGGGGGAGGCTCATATGGCTACACCTTC	CAGGGSYGYTF
TRBV20-1	.	.	TRBJ1-1	TGCAGTGCTTATAGGAGCGCTGAAGCTTTCTTT	CSAYRSAEAFF
TRBV4-1	.	.	TRBJ2-7	TGCGCCAGCAGCCAAGACCCAGGGGCCTACGAGCAGTACTTC	CASSQDPGAYEQYF
TRBV4-1	TRBD1	.	TRBJ2-2	TGCGCCAGCAGCCAGGCGACAGGGAGTAACACCGGGGAGCTGTTTTTT	CASSQATGSNTGELFF
TRBV28	TRBD1	.	TRBJ2-7	TGTGCCAGCAGTAAGACGCCGGGGACAGGGGGCAGGGAGCAGTACTTC	CASSKTPGTGGREQYF
TRBV9	.	few	TRBJ2-7	TGTGCCAGCAGCGTAGCTGAGGGCGAGCAGTACTTC	CASSVAEGEQYF
TRBV11-2	TRBD1	.	TRBJ1-1	TGTGCCAGCAGCACTTCCGGAAGGGGGCAGGGCACTGAAGCTTTCTTT	CASSTSGRGQGTEAFF
TRBV4-2	TRBD2	.	TRBJ2-5	TGTGCCAGCAGCCAGAGCGGGGAAGAGACCCAGTACTTC	CASSQSGEETQYF
TRBV27	TRBD1	.	TRBJ2-7	TGTGCCAGCAGTTACGGGACAGGAGTCTACGAGCAGTACTTC	CASSYGTGVYEQYF